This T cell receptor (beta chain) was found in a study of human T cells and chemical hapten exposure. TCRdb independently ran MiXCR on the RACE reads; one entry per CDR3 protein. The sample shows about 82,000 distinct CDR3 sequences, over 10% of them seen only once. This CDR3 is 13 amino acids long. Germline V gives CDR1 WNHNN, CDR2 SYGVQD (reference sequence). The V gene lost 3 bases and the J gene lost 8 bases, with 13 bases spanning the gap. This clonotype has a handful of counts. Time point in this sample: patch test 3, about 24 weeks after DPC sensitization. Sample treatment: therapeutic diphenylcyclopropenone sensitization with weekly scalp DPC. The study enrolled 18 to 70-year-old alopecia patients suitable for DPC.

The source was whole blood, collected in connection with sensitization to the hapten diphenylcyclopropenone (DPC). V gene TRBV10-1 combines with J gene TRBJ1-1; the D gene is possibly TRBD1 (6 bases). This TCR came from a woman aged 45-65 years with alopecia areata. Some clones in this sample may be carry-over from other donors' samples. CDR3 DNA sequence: TGCGCCAGCAGTGACAGGGGCTGGGGCGAAGCTTTCTTT. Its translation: CASSDRGWGEAFF.